This T cell receptor beta chain was observed in a study of shared clonotypes between healthy human individuals. In the study overall: A donor's plate count was three for CD4 naive and three for CD4 memory; CD8 naive had two and CD8 memory one.

Points from the study as a whole: The genetic and exposure-history diversity represented was limited by few donors.

With respect to this clone: Its antigen is currently unknown.

CDR1 is SGHNT and CDR2 is YYREEE in the germline V gene (reference sequence). This CDR3 contains 15 residues. V lost 2 bases and J lost 5, with 16 bases in between. Clones were read by immunoSEQ multiplex PCR, and TCRdb kept only the in-frame ones, dropping some. The profile covers a few million clones, with approximately 93% appearing a single time and 0.35% to 0.45% taken by the ten largest. This clonotype was obtained from a man aged 18 to 30 in good health. Some clones in this sample may be carry-over from other donors' samples. This chain uses TRBV5-4 with TRBJ2-5, with D possibly matching TRBD1 (6 bases). Sequenced: naive CD4+ T cells from PBMCs. The subset: CD45RA+ positively selected. CDR3 nucleotide sequence: TGTGCCAGCAGCTTCAAACAGGGACGTGCGGAGACCCAGTACTTC. Its translation is CASSFKQGRAETQYF.